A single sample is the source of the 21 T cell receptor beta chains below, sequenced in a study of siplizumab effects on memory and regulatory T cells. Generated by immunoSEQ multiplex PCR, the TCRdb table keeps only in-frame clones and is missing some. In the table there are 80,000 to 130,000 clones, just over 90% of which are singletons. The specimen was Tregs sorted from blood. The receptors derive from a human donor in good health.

CDR3: CASSLGGGDTEAFF. Here the CDR3 DNA reads TGCGCCAGCAGCTTGGGAGGTGGGGACACTGAAGCTTTCTTT. This chain connects TRBV5-1 to TRBJ1-1; D not certain. Trimming cost V 0 bases and J 3 bases, with 9 bases left between them. The CDR3 runs 14 residues. Germline CDR1 and CDR2: SGHRS and YFSETQ.

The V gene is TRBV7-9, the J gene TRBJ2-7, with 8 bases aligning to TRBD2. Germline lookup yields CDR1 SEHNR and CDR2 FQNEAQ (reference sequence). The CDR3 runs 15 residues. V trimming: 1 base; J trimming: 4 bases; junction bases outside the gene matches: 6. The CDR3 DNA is TGTGCCAGCAGCTTAGAGCGGGAGCCTAGTTACGAGCAGTACTTC. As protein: CASSLEREPSYEQYF. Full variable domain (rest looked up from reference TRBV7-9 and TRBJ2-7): DTGVSQNPRHKITKRGQNVTFRCDPISEHNRLYWYRQTLGQGPEFLTYFQNEAQLEKSRLLSDRFSAERPKGSFSTLEIQRTEQGDSAMYLCASSLEREPSYEQYFGPGTRLTVT.

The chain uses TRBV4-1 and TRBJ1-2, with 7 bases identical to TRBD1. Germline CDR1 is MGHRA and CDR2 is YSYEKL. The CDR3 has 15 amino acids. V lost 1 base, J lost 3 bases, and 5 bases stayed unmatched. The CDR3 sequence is CASSQGPTGDYGYTF. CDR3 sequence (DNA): TGCGCCAGCAGCCAAGGCCCCACAGGGGACTATGGCTACACCTTC.

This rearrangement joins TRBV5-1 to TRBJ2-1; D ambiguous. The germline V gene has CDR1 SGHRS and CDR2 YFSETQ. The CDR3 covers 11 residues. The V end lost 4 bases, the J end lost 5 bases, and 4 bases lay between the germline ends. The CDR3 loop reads CASSRNNEQFF. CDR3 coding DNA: TGCGCCAGCAGCAGGAACAATGAGCAGTTCTTC. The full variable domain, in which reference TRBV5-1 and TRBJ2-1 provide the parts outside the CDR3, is KAGVTQTPRYLIKTRGQQVTLSCSPISGHRSVSWYQQTPGQGLQFLFEYFSETQRNKGNFPGRFSGRQFSNSRSEMNVSTLELGDSALYLCASSRNNEQFFGPGTRLTVL.

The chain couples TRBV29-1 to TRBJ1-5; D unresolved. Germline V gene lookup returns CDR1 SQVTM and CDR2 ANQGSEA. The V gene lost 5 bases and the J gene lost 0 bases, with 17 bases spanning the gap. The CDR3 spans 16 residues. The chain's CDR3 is CSVTVGRGYSNQPQHF. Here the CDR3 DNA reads TGCAGCGTTACCGTTGGACGGGGATATAGCAATCAGCCCCAGCATTTT.

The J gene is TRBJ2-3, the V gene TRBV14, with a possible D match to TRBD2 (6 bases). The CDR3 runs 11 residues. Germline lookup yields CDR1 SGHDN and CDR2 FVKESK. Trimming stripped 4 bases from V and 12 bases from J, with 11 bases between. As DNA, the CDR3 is TGTGCCAGCAGCCGGGGGGACCTACAGTATTTT. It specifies CASSRGDLQYF.

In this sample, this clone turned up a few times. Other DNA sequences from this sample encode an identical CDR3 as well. In nucleotides, the CDR3 is TGTGCCAGCTCACCACCGTCCGGGTCCTACGAGCAGTACTTC. Residues: CASSPPSGSYEQYF. The chain couples TRBV18 to TRBJ2-7, with unresolved D. V was clipped by 0 bases and J by 1 base, with 7 bases between them. The CDR3 has 14 residues. CDR1 is KGHSH and CDR2 is LQKENI in the germline V gene.

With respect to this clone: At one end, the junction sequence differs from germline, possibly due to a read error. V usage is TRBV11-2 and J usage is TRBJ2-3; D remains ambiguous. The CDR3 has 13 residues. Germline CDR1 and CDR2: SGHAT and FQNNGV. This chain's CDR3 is CASSLDSTDTQYF. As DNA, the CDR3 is TGTGCCAGCAGCCTAGACAGCACAGATACGCAGTATTTT.

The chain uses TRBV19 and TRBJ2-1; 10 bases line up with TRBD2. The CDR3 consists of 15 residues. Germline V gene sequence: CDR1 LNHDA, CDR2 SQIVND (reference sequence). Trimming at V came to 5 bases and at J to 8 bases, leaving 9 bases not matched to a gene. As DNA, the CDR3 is TGTGCCAGTAGTCGGGCTAGCGGGAGAGAAGATGAGCAGTTCTTC. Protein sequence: CASSRASGREDEQFF.

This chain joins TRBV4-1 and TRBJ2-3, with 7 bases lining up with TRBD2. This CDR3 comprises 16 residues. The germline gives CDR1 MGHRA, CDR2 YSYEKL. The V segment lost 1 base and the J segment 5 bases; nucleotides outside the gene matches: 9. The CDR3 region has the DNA TGCGCCAGCAGCCAAGCTCTGGCGGGAGTTTTAGATACGCAGTATTTT. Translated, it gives CASSQALAGVLDTQYF.

The chain's CDR3 is CASSPPLLAGGTYEQYF. The CDR3 DNA sequence: TGCGCCAGCAGTCCTCCCCTACTAGCGGGAGGTACCTACGAGCAGTACTTC. V is TRBV23-1 and J is TRBJ2-7; 12 nucleotides match TRBD2. TRBV23-1 is sorted into the ORF group, with uncertain function. This CDR3 region has 17 residues. V gave up 4 bases and J gave up 2 bases; unmatched junction bases: 9.

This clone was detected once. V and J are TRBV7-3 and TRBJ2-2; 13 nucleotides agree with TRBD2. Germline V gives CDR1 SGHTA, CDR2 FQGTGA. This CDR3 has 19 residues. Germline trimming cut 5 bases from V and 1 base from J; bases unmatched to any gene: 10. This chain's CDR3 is CASSPDPGTSGKNTGELFF. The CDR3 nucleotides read TGTGCCAGCAGCCCCGACCCCGGGACTAGCGGGAAGAACACCGGGGAGCTGTTTTTT.

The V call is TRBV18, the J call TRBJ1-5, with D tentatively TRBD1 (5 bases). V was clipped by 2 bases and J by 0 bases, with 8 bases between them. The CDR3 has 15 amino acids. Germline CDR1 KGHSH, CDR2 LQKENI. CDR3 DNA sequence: TGTGCCAGCTCACCAGACAGAGCTAGCAATCAGCCCCAGCATTTT. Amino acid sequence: CASSPDRASNQPQHF.

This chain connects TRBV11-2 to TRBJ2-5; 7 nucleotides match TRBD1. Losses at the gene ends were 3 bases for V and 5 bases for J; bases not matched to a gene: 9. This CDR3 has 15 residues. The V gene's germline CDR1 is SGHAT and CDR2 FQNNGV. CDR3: CASSFQRGQIETQYF. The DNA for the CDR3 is TGTGCCAGCAGCTTCCAAAGGGGGCAAATTGAGACCCAGTACTTC.

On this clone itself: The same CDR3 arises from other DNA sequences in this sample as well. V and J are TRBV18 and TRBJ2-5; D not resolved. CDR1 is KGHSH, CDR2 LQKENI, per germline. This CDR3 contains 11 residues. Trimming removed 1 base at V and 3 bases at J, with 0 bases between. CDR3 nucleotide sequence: TGTGCCAGCTCACCACAAGAGACCCAGTACTTC. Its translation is CASSPQETQYF. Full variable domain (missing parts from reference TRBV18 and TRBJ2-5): NAGVMQNPRHLVRRRGQEARLRCSPMKGHSHVYWYRQLPEEGLKFMVYLQKENIIDESGMPKERFSAEFPKEGPSILRIQQVVRGDSAAYFCASSPQETQYFGPGTRLLVL.

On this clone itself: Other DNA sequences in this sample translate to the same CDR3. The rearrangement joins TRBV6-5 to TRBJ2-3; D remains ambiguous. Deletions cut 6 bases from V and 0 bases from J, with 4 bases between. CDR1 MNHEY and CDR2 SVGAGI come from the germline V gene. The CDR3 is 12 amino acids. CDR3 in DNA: TGTGCCAGCAGGGGGAGCACAGATACGCAGTATTTT. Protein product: CASRGSTDTQYF.

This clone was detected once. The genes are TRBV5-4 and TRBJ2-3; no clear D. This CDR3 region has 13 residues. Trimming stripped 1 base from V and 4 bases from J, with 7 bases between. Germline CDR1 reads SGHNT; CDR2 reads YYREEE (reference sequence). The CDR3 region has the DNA TGTGCCAGCAGCTTGTTGGGTGCAGATACGCAGTATTTT. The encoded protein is CASSLLGADTQYF.

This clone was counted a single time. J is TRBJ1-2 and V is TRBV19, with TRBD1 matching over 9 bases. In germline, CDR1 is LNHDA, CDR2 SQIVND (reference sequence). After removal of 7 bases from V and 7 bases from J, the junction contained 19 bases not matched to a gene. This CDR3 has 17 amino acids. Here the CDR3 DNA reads TGTGCCAGTACCCTGGTGGGACAGGGACTAACTCTCGGTGGCTACACCTTC. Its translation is CASTLVGQGLTLGGYTF.

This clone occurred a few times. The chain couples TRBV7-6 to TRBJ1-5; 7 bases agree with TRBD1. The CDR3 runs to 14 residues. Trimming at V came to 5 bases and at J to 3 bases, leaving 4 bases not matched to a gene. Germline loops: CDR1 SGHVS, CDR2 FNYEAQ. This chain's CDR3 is CASSPGTVNQPQHF. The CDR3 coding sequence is TGTGCCAGCAGCCCCGGGACAGTCAATCAGCCCCAGCATTTT.

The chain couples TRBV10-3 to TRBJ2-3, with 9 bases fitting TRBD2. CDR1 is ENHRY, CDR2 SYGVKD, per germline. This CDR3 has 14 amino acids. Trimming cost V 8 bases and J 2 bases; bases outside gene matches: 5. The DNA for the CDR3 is TGTGCCATCGGGCTAGCGGGACTCACAGATACGCAGTATTTT. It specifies CAIGLAGLTDTQYF.

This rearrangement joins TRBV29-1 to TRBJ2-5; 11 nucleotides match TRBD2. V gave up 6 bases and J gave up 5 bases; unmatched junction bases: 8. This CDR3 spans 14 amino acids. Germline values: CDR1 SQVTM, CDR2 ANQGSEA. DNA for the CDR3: TGCAGCGTAACACTAGCGGGAGTAGCTGAGACCCAGTACTTC. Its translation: CSVTLAGVAETQYF.